This T cell receptor (beta chain) was recovered during a study of technical replicates of blood from a handful of donors. Measured with immunoSEQ multiplex PCR; TCRdb has only the in-frame clones, and not every one. The data hold around 95,000 clones, with around 95% observed a single time. This CDR3 spans 12 amino acids. CDR1 and CDR2 from the germline V gene are MNHNS and SASEGT. V lost 6 bases, J lost 6 bases, and 8 bases lay in between. This sequence was found in a human donor in good health. The sequencing input was T cells isolated from PBMCs. The chain uses TRBV6-1 and TRBJ2-2; D gene uncertain. The CDR3 nucleotides are TGTGCCAGCAGCGATCGGTCCGGGGAGCTGTTTTTT. Its protein is CASSDRSGELFF.